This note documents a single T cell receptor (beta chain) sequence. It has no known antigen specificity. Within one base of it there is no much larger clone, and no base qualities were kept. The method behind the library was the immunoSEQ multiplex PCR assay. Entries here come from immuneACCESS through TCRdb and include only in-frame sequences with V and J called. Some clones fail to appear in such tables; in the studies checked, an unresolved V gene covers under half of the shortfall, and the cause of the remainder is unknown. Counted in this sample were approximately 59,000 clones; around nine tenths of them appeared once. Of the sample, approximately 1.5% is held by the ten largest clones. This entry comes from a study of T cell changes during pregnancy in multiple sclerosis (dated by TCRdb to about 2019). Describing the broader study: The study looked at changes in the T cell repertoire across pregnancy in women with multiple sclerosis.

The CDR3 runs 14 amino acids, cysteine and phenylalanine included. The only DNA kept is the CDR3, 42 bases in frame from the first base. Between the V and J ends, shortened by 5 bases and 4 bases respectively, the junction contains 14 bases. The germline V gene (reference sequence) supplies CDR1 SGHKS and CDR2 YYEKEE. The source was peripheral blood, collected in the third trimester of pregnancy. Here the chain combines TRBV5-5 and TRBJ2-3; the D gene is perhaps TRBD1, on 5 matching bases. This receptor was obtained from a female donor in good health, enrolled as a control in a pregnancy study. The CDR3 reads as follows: CASRSVDRADTQYF. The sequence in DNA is TGTGCCAGCAGGTCCGTCGACAGAGCAGATACGCAGTATTTT.